This T cell receptor (beta chain) was found in a study of blood T cell repertoires in COVID-19. Study at large: COVID-19 samples, acute and convalescent, were from the United States, Italy and Spain. T cells, B-cell-depleted T cells, or PBMCs provided the cDNA or gDNA that served as material.

Original methodology: Reference gene primer amplification yielded estimated nucleated cell counts. Assay used: immunoSEQ multiplex PCR; TCRdb lists only in-frame clones, some missing. That table gives V, J and clone size, and the DNA gave D and trimming. The data contain about 280,000 clones, approximately 83% of them singletons. This CDR3 is 13 amino acids long. Trimming stripped 5 bases from V and 4 bases from J, with 15 bases between. CDR1 GTSNPN and CDR2 SVGIG come from the germline V gene (reference sequence). V usage is TRBV30 and J usage is TRBJ2-7; D perhaps matches TRBD1 (6 bases). The receptor was derived from a woman in her 30s who had recovered from COVID-19. The sample consisted of peripheral blood. The CDR3 coding sequence is TGTGCCTGGTTTGCTACAGGGACGTACGAGCAGTACTTC. The encoded protein is CAWFATGTYEQYF.